This T cell receptor (beta chain) was documented in a study of shared clonotypes between healthy human individuals. Overall study: Ranging from 18 to 49 in age, donors were a couple of women and a few men.

The genomic DNA of each subset was split evenly across several immunoSEQ plates. TCRdb's table, derived via immunoSEQ multiplex PCR, lists solely in-frame clones and lacks some. The repertoire has fewer than 600,000 clones, more than 65% of them found once; the top ten carry 10% to 15%. The CDR3 loop spans 14 amino acids. Germline loops: CDR1 SEHNR, CDR2 FQNEAQ (reference sequence). V was clipped by 5 bases and J by 5 bases, with 13 bases between them. The chain carries TRBV7-9 and TRBJ1-5; D possibly corresponds to TRBD1 (5 bases). This sequence was found in a woman between 40 and 50 years old in good health. Some clones in this sample may be carry-over from other donors' samples. Sequenced sample: PBMCs. Here the CDR3 DNA reads TGTGCCAGCAGCCCTGGGGGGGGACATCAGCCCCAGCATTTT. This translates into CASSPGGGHQPQHF. The full variable domain, completed using reference TRBV7-9 and TRBJ1-5, is DTGVSQNPRHKITKRGQNVTFRCDPISEHNRLYWYRQTLGQGPEFLTYFQNEAQLEKSRLLSDRFSAERPKGSFSTLEIQRTEQGDSAMYLCASSPGGGHQPQHFGDGTRLSIL.